Listed below are T cell receptor beta chains from one sample, sequenced in a study of OX40 agonist ivuxolimab in advanced cancers. Generated by immunoSEQ multiplex PCR, the TCRdb table keeps only in-frame clones and is missing some. The data show 25,000 to 35,000 clones, about three quarters seen once. Sequences were derived from CD4+ or CD8+ T cells sorted from blood, sampled in a trial of the OX40 agonist ivuxolimab. These receptors were collected from an adult with an advanced solid tumor such as melanoma, head and neck, liver or kidney cancer. The CDR3 runs from the conserved cysteine through the conserved F or W. Each record gives: V gene, J gene, CDR3 protein.

v_call: TRBV30; j_call: TRBJ2-7; cdr3_aa: CAWSLGQGSYEQYF
v_call: TRBV13; j_call: TRBJ2-5; cdr3_aa: CASSPGLAGGRNQETQYF
v_call: TRBV28; j_call: TRBJ2-7; cdr3_aa: CATLTGGNYEQYF
v_call: TRBV5-1; j_call: TRBJ1-2; cdr3_aa: CASSTDRGTVYGYTF
v_call: TRBV5-6; j_call: TRBJ1-3; cdr3_aa: CASSFWVSGNTIYF
v_call: TRBV5-1; j_call: TRBJ2-5; cdr3_aa: CASGLQGPQETQYF
v_call: TRBV5-4; j_call: TRBJ2-5; cdr3_aa: CASSTSGGARETQYF
v_call: TRBV10-1; j_call: TRBJ1-1; cdr3_aa: CASSERAPNRGTEAFF
v_call: TRBV10-3; j_call: TRBJ1-1; cdr3_aa: CATRGQGNTEAFF
v_call: TRBV7-9; j_call: TRBJ2-7; cdr3_aa: CASSLTRDRGEQYF
v_call: TRBV28; j_call: TRBJ1-1; cdr3_aa: CASAPLGTGDTEAFF